The 24 T cell receptor beta chains below all came from one sample that was sequenced in a study of blood T cells in healthy people across ages (dated by TCRdb to between 2014 and 2017). Library method: 5' RACE. These reads were obtained on an Illumina HiSeq 2500. The second PCR ran for about 7 to 11 cycles and used a J-beta primer mix along with a sample-barcoded 5' primer. TCRdb trimmed public reads at Q25 via fastp, called clones via MiXCR and kept in-frame beta chains. All rows with the same CDR3 protein become a single entry with the most common DNA and genes. The sample records fewer than 600,000 distinct CDR3 sequences, about a quarter of which are singletons. The ten largest clonotypes hold approximately 3.6% of the sample. The sample was also reused in another study, on T cells of mothers and their children.

The sample was blood. These TCRs come from a boy aged 2-9 years in good health.

This rearrangement joins TRBV27 to TRBJ2-7; TRBD1 aligns across 9 bases. This CDR3 comprises 14 residues. Germline CDR1 MNHEY, CDR2 SMNVEV (reference sequence). V was pared by 6 bases and J by 4 bases, with 7 bases of the junction left unmatched. CDR3 DNA sequence: TGTGCCAGCAGAGCCGGGACAGGGCCGTACGAGCAGTACTTC. It translates to CASRAGTGPYEQYF.

This clonotype was detected only a few times. The V and J genes are TRBV29-1 and TRBJ2-1; D remains ambiguous. Trimming took off 4 bases at V and 7 bases at J, with 14 bases between the two ends. Germline V gene lookup returns CDR1 SQVTM and CDR2 ANQGSEA. The CDR3 is 13 residues long. CDR3 residues: CSVGVGVRNEQFF. The CDR3 bases are TGCAGCGTTGGTGTTGGGGTACGGAATGAGCAGTTCTTC.

CDR3 amino acids: CSAVAGNTGELFF. The CDR3 nucleotides read TGCAGTGCTGTGGCGGGGAACACCGGGGAGCTGTTTTTT. The J gene is TRBJ2-2, the V gene TRBV20-1; D is possibly TRBD2 (5 bases). Germline V lookup: CDR1 DFQATT, CDR2 SNEGSKA (reference sequence). The CDR3 sequence is 13 residues long. V dropped 5 bases and J dropped 1 base, with 8 bases sitting between them.

The V call is TRBV7-2, the J call TRBJ2-5, with 9 bases identical to TRBD1. V shed 1 base, J shed 12 bases, and the junction held 9 bases outside the gene matches. The germline gives CDR1 SGHTA, CDR2 FQGNSA. The CDR3 extends over 14 amino acids. This chain's CDR3 is CASSLEARDRDKYF. The CDR3 DNA follows: TGTGCCAGCAGCTTAGAGGCGAGGGACAGGGATAAGTACTTC.

This chain joins TRBV3-1 and TRBJ2-2, with TRBD2 matching 10 bases. CDR3 size: 21 residues. CDR1 and CDR2 (germline): LGHDT, YNNKEL (reference sequence). The V gene end was trimmed by 4 bases and the J gene end by 6 bases; junction bases not matched to a gene: 23. The CDR3 DNA is TGTGCCAGCAGCCTGATAGCGGGGGGCCATGATCGGGGGTCGTTTCCCGGGGAGCTGTTTTTT. It codes for CASSLIAGGHDRGSFPGELFF. The complete variable domain, with remaining parts taken from reference TRBV3-1 and TRBJ2-2, reads DTAVSQTPKYLVTQMGNDKSIKCEQNLGHDTMYWYKQDSKKFLKIMFSYNNKELIINETVPNRFSPKSPDKAHLNLHINSLELGDSAVYFCASSLIAGGHDRGSFPGELFFGEGSRLTVL.

This clonotype was recorded a few times. The chain uses TRBV21-1 and TRBJ1-5; the D call TRBD1 from the table was never checked on the DNA. TRBV21-1 is flagged as a pseudogene. This CDR3 is built from 15 residues. CDR3 residues: CASRARGLGNQPQHF. CDR3 sequence (DNA): TGTGCCAGCAGGGCCCGGGGCCTGGGCAATCAGCCCCAGCATTTT.

This clonotype was counted a few times. The rearrangement joins TRBV12-1 to TRBJ1-1; the DNA was not compared with TRBD1, the D call given in the table. TRBV12-1 is marked as a pseudogene. The CDR3 runs to 15 residues. The CDR3 sequence: CASSLWTGGDTEAFF. The CDR3 DNA follows: TGTGCCAGCAGCCTCTGGACAGGGGGAGACACTGAAGCTTTCTTT.

This chain links TRBV3-1 with TRBJ2-5; 9 bases fit TRBD2. CDR1 LGHDT and CDR2 YNNKEL come from the germline V gene (reference sequence). CDR3 length: 16 residues. Trimming cost V 2 bases and J 5 bases; bases outside gene matches: 9. The CDR3 here is CASSQTNSGSRETQYF. For the CDR3, the DNA is TGTGCCAGCAGCCAAACAAATAGCGGGAGTCGCGAGACCCAGTACTTC.

With respect to this clonotype: An end of the junction differs from the germline gene, which may be a read error. The chain couples TRBV6-6 to TRBJ2-5; 8 bases match TRBD2. The CDR3 consists of 16 residues. Germline V lookup: CDR1 MNHNY, CDR2 SVGAGI (reference sequence). The CDR3 DNA reads as TGTGCCGGCAGTTACTTCGGGGGGGGCCCCGCAGAGACCCAGTACTTC. Amino acid sequence: CAGSYFGGGPAETQYF.

This clonotype appeared a few times. The chain uses TRBV4-3 and TRBJ2-7; D remains ambiguous. V was pared by 1 base and J by 4 bases, with 11 bases between. The CDR3 loop spans 14 amino acids. Germline lookup yields CDR1 LGHNA and CDR2 YSLEER. This CDR3 is CASSQGPNEYEQYF. In DNA, the CDR3 is TGCGCCAGCAGCCAAGGCCCGAACGAATACGAGCAGTACTTC.

CDR3 in amino acids: CSANSFSGNTIYF. CDR3 bases: TGCAGTGCAAACAGCTTCTCTGGAAACACCATATATTTT. The rearrangement uses TRBV20-1 and TRBJ1-3; unclear D gene. Germline CDR1 DFQATT, CDR2 SNEGSKA (reference sequence). Between the trimmed V and J ends, which lost 6 bases and 0 bases, there was a span of 9 bases. The CDR3 has 13 residues.

The chain carries TRBV12-3 or TRBV12-4 and TRBJ2-4, with 11 bases identical to TRBD1. This CDR3 is 15 amino acids long. With V trimmed by 6 bases and J by 8 bases, 9 bases remained unmatched. The CDR3 loop reads CASSGRTGGQDIQYF. CDR3 coding DNA: TGTGCCAGCAGCGGCAGGACAGGGGGCCAAGACATTCAGTACTTC.

The chain uses TRBV10-1 and TRBJ2-3, with 8 nucleotides matching TRBD2. Unmatched junction bases numbered 3, after V lost 0 bases and J lost 1 base. The germline gives CDR1 WNHNN, CDR2 SYGVQD (reference sequence). The CDR3 runs to 16 residues. The CDR3, as DNA: TGCGCCAGCAGTGAGTCCTTTAGCGGGGGCACAGATACGCAGTATTTT. Translation gives CASSESFSGGTDTQYF.

Many counts were recorded for this clonotype. The genes are TRBV20-1 and TRBJ2-5; D gene unclear. CDR3 length equals 12 residues. V was cut by 3 bases and J by 0 bases, with 5 bases left in between. Germline V CDR1 and CDR2: DFQATT, SNEGSKA (reference sequence). The CDR3 DNA sequence: TGCAGTGCTAGCCCGAACCAAGAGACCCAGTACTTC. Protein product: CSASPNQETQYF.

With regard to this clonotype: A junction end diverges from the germline sequence, so it may reflect a read error. J is TRBJ2-5 and V is TRBV28; D ambiguous. This CDR3 is 15 amino acids long. Germline loops: CDR1 MDHEN, CDR2 SYDVKM. The CDR3 is CASSPRLDLQEAQYF. The CDR3 DNA follows: TGTGCCAGCAGCCCGCGGTTGGACCTACAAGAGGCCCAGTACTTC.

This clonotype was counted between two and nine times. The gene calls are TRBV6-2 or TRBV6-3 and TRBJ2-7, with 10 positions matching TRBD2. The CDR3 contains 16 residues. V dropped 2 bases and J dropped 0; count of bases not matched to a gene: 4. The germline V gene encodes CDR1 MNHEY and CDR2 SVGEGT. The CDR3 nucleotides are TGTGCCAGCAGTTACCAGCGGGAGGGCCCCTCCTACGAGCAGTACTTC. It specifies CASSYQREGPSYEQYF.

The CDR3 spells CASSVGHGGASYEQYF. The DNA of the CDR3 is TGTGCCAGCAGCGTAGGCCATGGGGGGGCCTCCTACGAGCAGTACTTC. The chain is built from TRBV9 and TRBJ2-7; D may be TRBD2 (7 bases). The germline V gene encodes CDR1 SGDLS and CDR2 YYNGEE. The V end lost 0 bases, the J end lost 0 bases, and 13 bases lay between the germline ends. This CDR3 region has 16 residues.

A remark on this clonotype: Germline is not matched at one junction end, which may reflect a read error. The chain couples TRBV10-3 to TRBJ2-7; TRBD2 matches 8 bases. The CDR3 covers 14 residues. CDR1 is ENHRY and CDR2 is SYGVKD in the germline V gene. CDR3 DNA sequence: TGTGCCACCAGTGAGTCCGGTCTAGCGGGCGAGCAGTATTTC. Protein sequence: CATSESGLAGEQYF.

J is TRBJ2-1 and V is TRBV5-6, with D unresolved. The length of the CDR3 is 16 residues. Trimming removed 4 bases at V and 9 bases at J, with 23 bases between. The V gene's germline CDR1 is SGHDT and CDR2 YYEEEE. The CDR3 sequence: CASSTGAAPRDSEQFF. CDR3 coding DNA: TGTGCCAGCAGCACCGGTGCGGCACCACGTGATAGTGAGCAGTTCTTC.

The rearrangement joins TRBV6-5 to TRBJ2-4; unclear D gene. Germline CDR1 is MNHEY and CDR2 is SVGAGI. The V and J ends lost 4 bases and 8 bases respectively, with 6 bases between them. The CDR3 runs to 11 residues. For the CDR3, the DNA is TGTGCCAGCAGTTCCCCCTACATTCAGTACTTC. Translated: CASSSPYIQYF.

This clonotype was detected a few times. A much larger clone sits a single nucleotide away, making a read error possible. The chain links TRBV7-2 to TRBJ2-7, with a tentative D call TRBD2 (6 bases). The germline gives CDR1 SGHTA, CDR2 FQGNSA. CDR3 length equals 15 residues. The CDR3 nucleotides read TGTGCCAGCAGCTTAGTGGCGGGGATGAGCTACGGGCAGTACTTC. The encoded protein is CASSLVAGMSYGQYF.

This clonotype was seen a few times. V gene TRBV5-1 combines with J gene TRBJ2-1; 9 bases are shared with TRBD1. The assigned J gene may be wrong: the sequence end matches TRBJ2-7 better. The CDR3 length is 14 residues. Germline CDR1 reads SGHRS; CDR2 reads YFSETQ. CDR3 protein: CASSQGQGGYEQYF. The DNA of the CDR3 is TGCGCCAGCAGCCAGGGACAGGGCGGTTACGAGCAGTACTTC.

The chain is built from TRBV6-5 and TRBJ2-1; TRBD1 agrees at 7 bases. Matching the DNA end better, TRBJ2-7 makes the J call doubtful. CDR3 length: 13 amino acids. CDR1 is MNHEY, CDR2 SVGAGI, per germline. In DNA form, the CDR3 reads TGTGCCAGCTCCCGAGGGCCAGGGGGCGAGCAGTACTTC. This gives the protein CASSRGPGGEQYF.

V gene TRBV10-1 combines with J gene TRBJ2-1, with D perhaps matching TRBD1 (6 bases). The J call may be mistaken, given a closer DNA end match to TRBJ2-5. Germline V CDR1 and CDR2: WNHNN, SYGVQD (reference sequence). CDR3 length: 14 amino acids. CDR3 nucleotides: TGCGCCAGCAGTGAGTCGAGGGGGTGGGAGACCCAGTACTTC. Translating it yields CASSESRGWETQYF.